A selection of T cell receptor beta chains follows, all from one sample in a study of T cells in Graves' hyperthyroidism and ophthalmopathy. TCRdb redid the calling of the multiplex PCR reads with MiXCR, one entry per CDR3 protein. Of under 350,000 distinct CDR3 sequences in the sample, over 15% were seen once. The sequencing sample was made of blood. These receptor sequences come from a woman aged 60-75 years with Graves' ophthalmopathy. The CDR3 runs from the conserved cysteine through the conserved F or W. A D gene is named only where the DNA matches it firmly. Some rows mark clone size as missing; the rest say once, few, many or name a class of expanded clone.

D gene	clone size	V gene	J gene	CDR3 DNA	CDR3 protein
NA	NA	TRBV6-9	TRBJ1-5	TGTGCCAGCAGTTGGGGTAGCAATCAGCCCCAGCATTTT	CASSWGSNQPQHF
NA	NA	TRBV25-1	TRBJ1-5	TGTGCCAGCAGTTCGCGGGGTAACAATCAGCCCCAGCATTTT	CASSSRGNNQPQHF
NA	many	TRBV20-1	TRBJ1-5	TGCAGTGCTAGAGCCCCGGGTACCATCAATCAGCCCCAGCATTTT	CSARAPGTINQPQHF
NA	many	TRBV12-3/TRBV12-4	TRBJ2-3	TGTGCCAGCAGTCCACGGGTCTTCACAGATACGCAGTATTTT	CASSPRVFTDTQYF
NA	many	TRBV6-2/TRBV6-3	TRBJ2-4	TGTGCCAGCAGTCCCGGGACCGGGGTCATTCAGTACTTC	CASSPGTGVIQYF
TRBD1	few	TRBV6-1	TRBJ1-1	TGTGCCAGCAAAGAAGTCGAGGGACAGGGAAGAGGTAGGAACACTGAAGCTTTCTTT	CASKEVEGQGRGRNTEAFF
NA	many	TRBV6-6	TRBJ1-5	TGTGCCAGCAGTTACTCGAAGGGCGGCTATCAGCCCCAGCATTTT	CASSYSKGGYQPQHF
NA	many	TRBV12-3/TRBV12-4	TRBJ2-7	TGTGCCAGCAGTGACGGCAACGAGCAGTACTTC	CASSDGNEQYF
NA	NA	TRBV18	TRBJ1-3	TGTGCCAGCTCACCACCGGGGAGGGGCCCTGGAAACACCATATATTTT	CASSPPGRGPGNTIYF
NA	few	TRBV18	TRBJ2-3	TGTGCCAGCTCACCACCATCCCAGGGGGGAACAGATACGCAGTATTTT	CASSPPSQGGTDTQYF
NA	many	TRBV6-2/TRBV6-3	TRBJ1-1	TGTGCCAGCAGTAAGACAAGGAACACTGAAGCTTTCTTT	CASSKTRNTEAFF
TRBD2	NA	TRBV20-1	TRBJ2-5	TGCAGTGCCGTGGGGACTAGCGGGAGGGCCGGGGAGACCCAGTACTTC	CSAVGTSGRAGETQYF
NA	many	TRBV11-2	TRBJ2-7	TGTGCCAGCAGCCGCATCGAAGGGCAGTACTTC	CASSRIEGQYF
NA	many	TRBV7-2	TRBJ2-5	TGTGCCAGCAGCTCAGGACGTTGGGAGACCCAGTACTTC	CASSSGRWETQYF
TRBD2	many	TRBV20-1	TRBJ2-1	TGCAGTGCTAGGACTAGCGGGAGCAGGGACAATGAGCAGTTCTTC	CSARTSGSRDNEQFF
NA	few	TRBV4-2	TRBJ2-7	TGTGCCAGCAGCCAGGGGCCCGGGGAGCAGTACTTC	CASSQGPGEQYF
NA	few	TRBV14	TRBJ1-2	TGTGCCAGCAGCCAAGATCAACTGGACAACTATGGCTACACCTTC	CASSQDQLDNYGYTF
NA	NA	TRBV10-3	TRBJ1-5	TGTGCCATCAGTGAGGTACAGAACCAGCCCCAGCATTTT	CAISEVQNQPQHF
NA	NA	TRBV5-1	TRBJ1-6	TGCGCCAGCAGCTTGGACAGGGTATCCGATTCACCCCTCCACTTT	CASSLDRVSDSPLHF
TRBD2	few	TRBV19	TRBJ2-1	TGTGCCAGTAGTATAGGATTAGCGGGCTCTTTCTGGAATGAGCAGTTCTTC	CASSIGLAGSFWNEQFF
TRBD2	NA	TRBV5-6	TRBJ2-3	TGTGCCAGCAGCTTTGGTGTTGGTAGCGGGAGCGTGGATACGCAGTATTTT	CASSFGVGSGSVDTQYF
NA	many	TRBV6-1	TRBJ1-2	TGTGCCAGCACGGACTGGAACTATGGCTACACCTTC	CASTDWNYGYTF
TRBD1	many	TRBV7-2	TRBJ2-5	TGTGCCAGCAGCTTGGGGACAGGGGCACAGACCCAGTACTTC	CASSLGTGAQTQYF
NA	many	TRBV18	TRBJ2-7	TGTGCCAGCTCACCAACAGGGACCTACGAGCAGTACTTC	CASSPTGTYEQYF
TRBD1	many	TRBV28	TRBJ1-5	TGTGCCAGCACAAAACCAGGGGGCTGGCAGCCCCAGCATTTT	CASTKPGGWQPQHF
NA	many	TRBV6-5	TRBJ1-2	TGTGCCAGCAGTTACTCGTCTATCGAATTACGATCTGGCTACACCTTC	CASSYSSIELRSGYTF
TRBD1	NA	TRBV5-1	TRBJ1-4	TGCGCCAGCAGCCCGAGGACAGGTGTTTTGGAAAAACTGTTTTTT	CASSPRTGVLEKLFF
NA	few	TRBV28	TRBJ2-3	TGTGCCAGCAGTTTGTCCAGGGCAACAGATACGCAGTATTTT	CASSLSRATDTQYF